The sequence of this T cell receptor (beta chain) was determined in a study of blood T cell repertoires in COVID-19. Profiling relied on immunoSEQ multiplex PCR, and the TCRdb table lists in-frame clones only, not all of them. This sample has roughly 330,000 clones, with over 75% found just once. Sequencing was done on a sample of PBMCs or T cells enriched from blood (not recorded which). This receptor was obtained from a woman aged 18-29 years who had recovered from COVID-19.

CDR3 in DNA: TGTGCCAGTAGTTCGTGGACTAGCGGTTACAATGAGCAGTTCTTC. This encodes CASSSWTSGYNEQFF. The V and J genes are TRBV19 and TRBJ2-1; 10 bases are a match to TRBD2. From germline, CDR1 is LNHDA and CDR2 SQIVND (reference sequence). The V segment lost 5 bases and the J segment 4 bases; nucleotides outside the gene matches: 5. The CDR3 is 15 amino acids.